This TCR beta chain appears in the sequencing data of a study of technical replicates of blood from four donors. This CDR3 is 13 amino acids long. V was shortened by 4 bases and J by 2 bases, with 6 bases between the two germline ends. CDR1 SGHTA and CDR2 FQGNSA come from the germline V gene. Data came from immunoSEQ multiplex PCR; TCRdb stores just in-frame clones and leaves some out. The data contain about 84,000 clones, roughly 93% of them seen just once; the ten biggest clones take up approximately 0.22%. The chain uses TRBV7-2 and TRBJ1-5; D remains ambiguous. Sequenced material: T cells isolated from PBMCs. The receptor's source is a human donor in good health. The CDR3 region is CASSYTRNQPQHF. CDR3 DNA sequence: TGTGCCAGCAGCTACACCCGCAATCAGCCCCAGCATTTT.